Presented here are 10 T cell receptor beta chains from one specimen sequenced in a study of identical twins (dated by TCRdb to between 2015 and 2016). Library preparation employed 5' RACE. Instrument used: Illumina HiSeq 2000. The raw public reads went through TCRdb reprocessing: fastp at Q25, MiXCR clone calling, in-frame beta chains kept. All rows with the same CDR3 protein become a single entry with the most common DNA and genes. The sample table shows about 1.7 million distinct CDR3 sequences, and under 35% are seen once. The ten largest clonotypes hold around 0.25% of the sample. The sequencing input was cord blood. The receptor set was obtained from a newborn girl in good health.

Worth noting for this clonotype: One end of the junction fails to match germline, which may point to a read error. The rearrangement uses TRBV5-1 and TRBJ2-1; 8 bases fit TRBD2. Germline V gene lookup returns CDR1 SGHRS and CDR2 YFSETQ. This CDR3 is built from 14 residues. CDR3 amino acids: CASSLGTSYSEQFF. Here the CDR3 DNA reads TGCGCCAGCAGCTTGGGGACTAGCTACAGTGAGCAGTTCTTC. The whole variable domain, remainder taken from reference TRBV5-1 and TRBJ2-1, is KAGVTQTPRYLIKTRGQQVTLSCSPISGHRSVSWYQQTPGQGLQFLFEYFSETQRNKGNFPGRFSGRQFSNSRSEMNVSTLELGDSALYLCASSLGTSYSEQFFGPGTRLTVL.

CDR3 protein: CASSYGTFSYNEQFF. CDR3 sequence (DNA): TGTGCCAGCAGTTACGGGACGTTCTCCTACAATGAGCAGTTCTTC. The rearrangement links TRBV6-5 to TRBJ2-1; perhaps D is TRBD1 or TRBD2 (5 bases each). CDR3 length equals 15 residues. V was trimmed by 2 bases and J by 0 bases, leaving 8 bases between them. The germline V gene encodes CDR1 MNHEY and CDR2 SVGAGI.

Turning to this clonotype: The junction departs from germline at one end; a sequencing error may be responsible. The DNA of the CDR3 is TGTGCCAGCAGCTTAGTTGGGGGACAGGGAATGTACGGGCAGTACTTC. The encoded protein is CASSLVGGQGMYGQYF. This chain connects TRBV13 to TRBJ2-7; 9 nucleotides line up with TRBD1. The CDR3 contains 16 residues. Germline values: CDR1 PRHDT, CDR2 FYEKMQ (reference sequence). Drawing the rest from reference TRBV13 and TRBJ2-7, the complete variable domain is AAGVIQSPRHLIKEKRETATLKCYPIPRHDTVYWYQQGPGQDPQFLISFYEKMQSDKGSIPDRFSAQQFSDYHSELNMSSLELGDSALYFCASSLVGGQGMYGQYFGPGTRLTVT.

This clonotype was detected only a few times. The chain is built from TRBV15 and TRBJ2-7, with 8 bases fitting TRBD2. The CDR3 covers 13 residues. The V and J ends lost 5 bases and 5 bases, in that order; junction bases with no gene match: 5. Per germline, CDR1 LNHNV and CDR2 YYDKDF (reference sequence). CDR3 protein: CATSLIAGNEQYF. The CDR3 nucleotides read TGTGCCACCAGCCTTATAGCGGGAAACGAGCAGTACTTC.

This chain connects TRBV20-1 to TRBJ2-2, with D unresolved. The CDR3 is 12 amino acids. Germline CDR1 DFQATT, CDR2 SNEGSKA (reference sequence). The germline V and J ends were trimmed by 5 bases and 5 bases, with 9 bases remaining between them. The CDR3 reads CSASSTTGELFF. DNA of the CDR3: TGCAGTGCTTCTTCAACTACCGGGGAGCTGTTTTTT.

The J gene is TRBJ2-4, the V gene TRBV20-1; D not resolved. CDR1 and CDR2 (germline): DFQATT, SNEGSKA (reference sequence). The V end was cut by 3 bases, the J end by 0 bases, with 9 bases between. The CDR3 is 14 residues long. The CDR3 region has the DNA TGCAGTGCTAGGTTGGCGGTAGCCAAAAACATTCAGTACTTC. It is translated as CSARLAVAKNIQYF.

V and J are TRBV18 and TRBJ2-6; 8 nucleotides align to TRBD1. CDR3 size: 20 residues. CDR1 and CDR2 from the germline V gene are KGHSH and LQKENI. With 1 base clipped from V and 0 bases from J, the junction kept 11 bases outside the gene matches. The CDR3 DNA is TGTGCCAGCTCACCACTTATTTTCGGACAGGGTGACTCTGGGGCCAACGTCCTGACTTTC. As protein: CASSPLIFGQGDSGANVLTF.

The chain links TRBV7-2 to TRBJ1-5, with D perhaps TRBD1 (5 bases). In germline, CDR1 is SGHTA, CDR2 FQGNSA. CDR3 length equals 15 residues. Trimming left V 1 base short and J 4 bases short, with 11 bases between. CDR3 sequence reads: CASSLGQWGNQPQHF. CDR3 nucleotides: TGTGCCAGCAGCTTAGGACAGTGGGGAAATCAGCCCCAGCATTTT.

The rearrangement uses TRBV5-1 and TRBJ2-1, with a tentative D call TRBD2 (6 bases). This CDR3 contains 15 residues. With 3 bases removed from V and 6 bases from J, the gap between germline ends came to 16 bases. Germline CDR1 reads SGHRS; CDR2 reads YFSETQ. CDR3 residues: CASSYSLASANEQFF. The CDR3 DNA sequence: TGCGCCAGCAGCTATTCCCTGGCTAGCGCCAATGAGCAGTTCTTC.

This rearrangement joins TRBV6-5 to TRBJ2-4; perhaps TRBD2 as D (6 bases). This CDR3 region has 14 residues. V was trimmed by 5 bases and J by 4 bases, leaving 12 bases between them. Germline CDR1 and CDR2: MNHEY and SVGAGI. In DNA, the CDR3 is TGTGCCAGCAGTAGCGGCGCGGGGAAAAACATTCAGTACTTC. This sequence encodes CASSSGAGKNIQYF.